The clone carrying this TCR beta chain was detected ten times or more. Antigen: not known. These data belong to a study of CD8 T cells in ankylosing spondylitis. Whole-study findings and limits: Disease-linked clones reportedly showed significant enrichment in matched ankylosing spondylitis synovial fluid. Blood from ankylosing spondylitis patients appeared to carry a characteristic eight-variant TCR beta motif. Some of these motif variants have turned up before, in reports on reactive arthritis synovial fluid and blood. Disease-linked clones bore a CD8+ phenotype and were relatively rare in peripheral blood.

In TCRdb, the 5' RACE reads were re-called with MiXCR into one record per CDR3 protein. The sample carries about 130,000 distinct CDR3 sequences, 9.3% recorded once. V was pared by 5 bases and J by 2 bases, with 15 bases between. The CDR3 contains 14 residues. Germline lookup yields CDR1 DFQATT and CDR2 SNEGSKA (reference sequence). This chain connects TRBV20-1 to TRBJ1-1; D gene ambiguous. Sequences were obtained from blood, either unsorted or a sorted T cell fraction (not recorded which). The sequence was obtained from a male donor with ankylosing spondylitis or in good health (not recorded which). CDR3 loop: CSAPPGRRNTEAFF. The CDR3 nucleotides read TGCAGTGCTCCTCCGGGCCGTCGAAACACTGAAGCTTTCTTT.